This is a list of T cell receptor beta chains from one sample in a study of spatial heterogeneity in lung cancer. Via MiXCR, TCRdb re-called the 5' RACE reads, giving one row per CDR3 protein. In the table there are roughly 25,000 distinct CDR3 sequences, around 13% of which are singletons. The sample was PBMCs, taken at surgery. Every receptor here comes from a female donor with early-stage non-small cell lung cancer. Both conserved end residues are part of each CDR3. The D gene is left open where the match is weak. Clone sizes are given selectively: once, few, many, or a class where the clone is expanded.

many | TRBJ2-5 | TRBV30 | TRBD1 | TGTGCCTGGAGCACAGGGGTGCAAGAGACCCAGTACTTC | CAWSTGVQETQYF
NA | TRBJ1-6 | TRBV7-3 | NA | TGTGCCAGCAGCTTAGGGTCAACGCGCTCACCCCTCCACTTT | CASSLGSTRSPLHF
many | TRBJ2-7 | TRBV3-2 | NA | TGTGCCAGGGGGGTAGCGGGCTACGAGCAGTACTTC | CARGVAGYEQYF
few | TRBJ2-7 | TRBV27 | NA | TGTGCCAGCAGTTTAAGAAGGTTGGGATACGAGCAGTACTTC | CASSLRRLGYEQYF
many | TRBJ2-7 | TRBV2 | NA | TGTGCCAGCAGTGAAGTGAGGGTCGAGCAGTACTTC | CASSEVRVEQYF
many | TRBJ1-1 | TRBV28 | NA | TGTGCCAGCAGTTTAGCCAACACTGAAGCTTTCTTT | CASSLANTEAFF
many | TRBJ1-5 | TRBV28 | TRBD1 | TGTGCCAGCAGTCTAGGACAGGGCGGACAGCCCCAGCATTTT | CASSLGQGGQPQHF
NA | TRBJ2-7 | TRBV28 | NA | TGTGCCAGCAGTTTTATCAACATAGCCCACGAGCAGTACTTC | CASSFINIAHEQYF
many | TRBJ2-4 | TRBV28 | NA | TGTGCCAGCAGTCCCCTAGTAGTGGGGTTGAACATTCAGTACTTC | CASSPLVVGLNIQYF
NA | TRBJ2-2 | TRBV19 | TRBD1 | TGTGCCAGTAGGAAAAGAGCAATCCCCTCCGGGACAGGGAACGCCGGGGAGCTGTTTTTT | CASRKRAIPSGTGNAGELFF
many | TRBJ1-4 | TRBV28 | NA | TGTGCCAGCAGTTTTCTGGCAGGGGAAGAAAAACTGTTTTTT | CASSFLAGEEKLFF
many | TRBJ2-3 | TRBV12-3/TRBV12-4 | NA | TGTGCCAGCAGCATTTCCGATACGCAGTATTTT | CASSISDTQYF
many | TRBJ2-2 | TRBV11-3 | NA | TGTGCCAGCAGCTTGGAGGGGCCCGACACCGGGGAGCTGTTTTTT | CASSLEGPDTGELFF
many | TRBJ1-2 | TRBV28 | NA | TGTGCCAGCAGCACTAACCCAGGGGTACAAGGGAATGGCTACACCTTC | CASSTNPGVQGNGYTF
many | TRBJ1-6 | TRBV3-1 | NA | TGTGCCAGCAGCCAAGAAGGTGTGAGAGGTGTATCCTATAATTCACCCCTCCACTTT | CASSQEGVRGVSYNSPLHF
many | TRBJ2-1 | TRBV23-1 | TRBD1 | TGCGCCAGCAGATCCGCAGACAGGGGTTGGATCAATGAGCAGTTCTTC | CASRSADRGWINEQFF
many | TRBJ2-1 | TRBV24-1 | TRBD1 | TGTGCCACCAGTGATCCGGGACAGCCAGACAATGAGCAGTTCTTC | CATSDPGQPDNEQFF
many | TRBJ2-2 | TRBV14 | NA | TGTGCCAGCAGTTGGGCCGGGGAGCTGTTTTTT | CASSWAGELFF
NA | TRBJ2-5 | TRBV27 | NA | TGTGCCAGCAGTTTCGGTGATGTTGAGACCCAGTACTTC | CASSFGDVETQYF
few | TRBJ2-7 | TRBV20-1 | NA | TGCAGTGCTTCGAGCCCGGGACGACAGAACACCTACGAGCAGTACTTC | CSASSPGRQNTYEQYF
NA | TRBJ2-2 | TRBV6-2/TRBV6-3 | NA | TGTGCCAGCAGCCAAGCTCGGCCCGCAGGTCCCGGGGAGCTGTTTTTT | CASSQARPAGPGELFF
many | TRBJ1-4 | TRBV4-3 | NA | TGCGCCAGCAGCCTCCAACCGGGACCCGACGGCGAAAAACTGTTTTTT | CASSLQPGPDGEKLFF
many | TRBJ2-5 | TRBV10-3 | NA | TGTGCCATCAGTGACCCCACGGGGAACGGAGAGACCCAGTACTTC | CAISDPTGNGETQYF
many | TRBJ1-2 | TRBV12-3/TRBV12-4 | NA | TGTGCCAGCAACGAACAGGGACCCAAGTATGGCTACACCTTC | CASNEQGPKYGYTF
many | TRBJ1-4 | TRBV27 | NA | TGTGCCAGCAGTTTCCAGGGAGCTAATGAAAAACTGTTTTTT | CASSFQGANEKLFF
NA | TRBJ2-1 | TRBV23-1 | TRBD2 | TGCGCCAGCAGTCAATCGAGCGGGGTACTGTTCAATGAGCAGTTCTTC | CASSQSSGVLFNEQFF
many | TRBJ1-6 | TRBV6-6 | NA | TGTGCCAGCACCTTACAGGGTATCGGAAATTCACCCCTCCACTTT | CASTLQGIGNSPLHF
medium-sized | TRBJ2-1 | TRBV4-2 | NA | TGTGCCAGCAGCCAAGATCTGGGGTTTGAGCAGTTCTTC | CASSQDLGFEQFF
few | TRBJ1-1 | TRBV7-2 | NA | TGTGCCAGCAGCTTAGGGCAGGCTAAAGCTTTCTTT | CASSLGQAKAFF
many | TRBJ2-7 | TRBV9 | TRBD2 | TGTGCCAGCAGCGTAGCTCCGACTAGCGGGGTCACCTCCTACGAGCAGTACTTC | CASSVAPTSGVTSYEQYF
NA | TRBJ1-1 | TRBV9 | TRBD1 | TGTGCCAGCAGCGCGACGGGACAGGGAGGAACTGAAGCTTTCTTT | CASSATGQGGTEAFF
NA | TRBJ1-4 | TRBV7-6 | NA | TGTGCCAGCAGCTTAGATCCAGGGAGTGAAAAACTGTTTTTT | CASSLDPGSEKLFF
NA | TRBJ2-1 | TRBV7-9 | NA | TGTGCCAGCAGCTTAAACGGGATCCATGAGCAGTTCTTC | CASSLNGIHEQFF
many | TRBJ1-6 | TRBV20-1 | NA | TGCAGTGCTAGTTTCCTGGGGGACGGATATTCACCCCTCCACTTT | CSASFLGDGYSPLHF
large | TRBJ2-7 | TRBV20-1 | NA | TGCAGTGCTGCTCCCCTGGGAGGAGTTACCTACGAGCAGTACTTC | CSAAPLGGVTYEQYF
many | TRBJ1-5 | TRBV20-1 | NA | TGCAGTGCTAGTGCGAAGGGCAATCAGCCCCAGCATTTT | CSASAKGNQPQHF